This T cell receptor (beta chain) was observed in a study of cytomegalovirus exposure and HLA in healthy donors. PCR used 60 Vbeta primers and 13 Jbeta primers. Clones were sequenced by immunoSEQ multiplex PCR, and TCRdb holds only the in-frame ones, with some missing. The sample lists over 130,000 clones; roughly 77% were seen once. Only a few counts were recorded for this clone. What it binds is unknown. The study's findings and limits: TCR beta sequences numbering around 15,000 were associated with HLA alleles at 0.05 false discovery rate in a later analysis. Cytomegalovirus-associated status was assigned to more than 150 TCR beta chains. CMV serostatus was the only immune exposure information that was available. A cluster of highly shared sequence variants was likely a sequencing artifact.

Per the germline V gene, CDR1 is MNHEY and CDR2 is SVGAGI. V shed 7 bases and J 4 bases; nucleotides not matched to a gene: 8. This CDR3 contains 15 residues. Source material: PBMCs. The sequence was obtained from a human donor in good health. The chain employs TRBV6-5 and TRBJ2-1, with TRBD1 identical over 9 bases. The CDR3 sequence is CASNTGQGGYNEQFF. The DNA of the CDR3 is TGTGCCAGCAACACGGGACAGGGCGGGTACAATGAGCAGTTCTTC.